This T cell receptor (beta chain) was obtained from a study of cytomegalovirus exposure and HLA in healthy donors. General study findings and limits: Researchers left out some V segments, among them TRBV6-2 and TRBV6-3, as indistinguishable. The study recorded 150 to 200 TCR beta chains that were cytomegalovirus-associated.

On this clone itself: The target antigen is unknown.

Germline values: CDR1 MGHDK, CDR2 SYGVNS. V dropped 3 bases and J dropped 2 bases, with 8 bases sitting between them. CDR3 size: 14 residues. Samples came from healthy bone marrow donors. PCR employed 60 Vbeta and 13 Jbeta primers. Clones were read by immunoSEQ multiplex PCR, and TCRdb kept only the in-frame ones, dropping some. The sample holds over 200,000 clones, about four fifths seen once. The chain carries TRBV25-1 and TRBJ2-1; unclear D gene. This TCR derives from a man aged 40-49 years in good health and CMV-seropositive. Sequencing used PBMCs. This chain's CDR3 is CASSDGLTYNEQFF. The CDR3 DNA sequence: TGTGCCAGCAGTGACGGGTTAACCTACAATGAGCAGTTCTTC.